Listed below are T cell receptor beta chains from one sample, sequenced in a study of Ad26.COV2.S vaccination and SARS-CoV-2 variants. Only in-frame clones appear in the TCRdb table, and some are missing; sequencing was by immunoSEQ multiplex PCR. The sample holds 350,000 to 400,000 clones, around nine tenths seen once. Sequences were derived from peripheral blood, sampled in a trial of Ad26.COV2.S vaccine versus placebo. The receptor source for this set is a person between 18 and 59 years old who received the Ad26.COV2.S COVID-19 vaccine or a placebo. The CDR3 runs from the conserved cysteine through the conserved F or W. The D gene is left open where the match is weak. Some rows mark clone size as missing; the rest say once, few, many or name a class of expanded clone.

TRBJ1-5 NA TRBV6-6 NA TGTGCCAGCAGTTACTCCCGGGACGGGTTTCATCAGCCCCAGCATTTT CASSYSRDGFHQPQHF
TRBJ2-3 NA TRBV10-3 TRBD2 TGTGCCATCAGTGACCTTAGCGGGGGGCTACCTCGCACAGATACGCAGTATTTT CAISDLSGGLPRTDTQYF
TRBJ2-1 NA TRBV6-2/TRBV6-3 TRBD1 TGTGCCAGCAGTCTCCATGAGGACAGGGAGGCTGAGCAGTTCTTC CASSLHEDREAEQFF
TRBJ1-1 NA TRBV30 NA TGTGCCTGGAGTGTACCGGACAGTCGGACTGAAGCTTTCTTT CAWSVPDSRTEAFF
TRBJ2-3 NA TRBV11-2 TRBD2 TGTGCCAGCAGCTTCGGACTAGCGGTTAGCACAGATACGCAGTATTTT CASSFGLAVSTDTQYF
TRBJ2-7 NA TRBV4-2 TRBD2 TGTGCCAGCAGCCTCGGACTAGATACCTACGAGCAGTACTTC CASSLGLDTYEQYF
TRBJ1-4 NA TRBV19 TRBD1 TGTGCCAGTTCAGTATATAGCAACCCGGACAGGATTGCTGAAAAACTGTTTTTT CASSVYSNPDRIAEKLFF
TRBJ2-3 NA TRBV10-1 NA TGCGCCAGCAGTGAGTTCCAAACCACAGATACGCAGTATTTT CASSEFQTTDTQYF
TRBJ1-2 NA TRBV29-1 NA TGCAGCGTTGAAGAATTTCGGCTCGCTGGCTACACCTTC CSVEEFRLAGYTF
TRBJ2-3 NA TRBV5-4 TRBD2 TGTGCCAGCAGCCGGGGGGCAGATACGCAGTATTTT CASSRGADTQYF
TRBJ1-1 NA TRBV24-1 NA TGTGCCACCAGTTCAGGAGCGATACCTGAAGCTTTCTTT CATSSGAIPEAFF
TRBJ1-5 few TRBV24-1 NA TGTGCCACCAGTGATTCCGGAGGGAGCAATCAGCCCCAGCATTTT CATSDSGGSNQPQHF
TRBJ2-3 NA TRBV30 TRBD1 TGTGCCTGGAGTTTAGGGGGCAGCACAGATACGCAGTATTTT CAWSLGGSTDTQYF
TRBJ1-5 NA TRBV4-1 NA TGCGCCAGCAGCCAAGATTCCGGCAAAGGGGATCAGCCCCAGCATTTT CASSQDSGKGDQPQHF
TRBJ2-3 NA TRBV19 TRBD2 TGTGCCAGTAGTATAGGCGCGGGGGGGCAAGATACGCAGTATTTT CASSIGAGGQDTQYF
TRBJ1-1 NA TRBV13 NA TGTGCCAGCAGCTTAAGGATCTACACTGAAGCTTTCTTT CASSLRIYTEAFF
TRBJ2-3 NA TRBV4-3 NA TGCGCCAGCAGCCCGACTAGGAGCACAGATACGCAGTATTTT CASSPTRSTDTQYF
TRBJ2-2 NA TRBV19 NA TGTGCCAGTAAAGGGCAGGGGTCCGGGGAGCTGTTTTTT CASKGQGSGELFF
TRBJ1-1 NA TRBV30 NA TGTGCCTGGAGGGCCCGGATGGGGACTGAAGCTTTCTTT CAWRARMGTEAFF
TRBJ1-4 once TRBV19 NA TGTGCCAGTAACGTGCAGGTTCGAAATGAAAAACTGTTTTTT CASNVQVRNEKLFF
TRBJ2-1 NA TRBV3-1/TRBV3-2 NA TGTGCCAGCAGCCTAAGGGGGAACTCCTACAATGAGCAGTTCTTC CASSLRGNSYNEQFF
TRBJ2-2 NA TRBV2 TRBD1 TGTGCCAGCAGGTTACAGGGGATCGGGGAGCTGTTTTTT CASRLQGIGELFF
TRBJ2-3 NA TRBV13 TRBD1 TGTGCCAGCAGTGGAAGGGACAGGGGAATGGATACGCAGTATTTT CASSGRDRGMDTQYF
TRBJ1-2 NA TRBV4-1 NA TGCGCCAGCAGCCAAGGAGGTCGCTACACCTTC CASSQGGRYTF
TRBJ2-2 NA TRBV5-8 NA TGTGCCAGCAGCTTGAATTTACTGGGTCCCGGGGAGCTGTTTTTT CASSLNLLGPGELFF
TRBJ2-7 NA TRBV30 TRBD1 TGTGCCTGGAGTGTACGAGGGACAGGGCTATCAGGAGAGCAGTACTTC CAWSVRGTGLSGEQYF
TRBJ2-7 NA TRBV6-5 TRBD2 TGTGCTAGCTCGTCTTCGACTAGCGGGGGCTACGAGCAGTACTTC CASSSSTSGGYEQYF
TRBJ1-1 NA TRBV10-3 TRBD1 TGTGCCATCAGTGAGGCCAGGGGGCTGAACACTGAAGCTTTCTTT CAISEARGLNTEAFF
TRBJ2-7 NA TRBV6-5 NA TGTGCCAGCAGTTCCCTCTACGAGCAGTACTTC CASSSLYEQYF
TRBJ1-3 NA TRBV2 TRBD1 TGTGCCAGCAGGGAGCCGACAGGGGGTCCTGGAAACACCATATATTTT CASREPTGGPGNTIYF
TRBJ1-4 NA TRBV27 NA TGTGCCAGCAGTGCCTACAGGGAGGGGGAAAAACTGTTTTTT CASSAYREGEKLFF
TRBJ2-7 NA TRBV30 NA TGTGCCTGGAGCCCCCGGGGTTACGAGCAGTACTTC CAWSPRGYEQYF
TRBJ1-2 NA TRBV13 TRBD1 TGTGCCAGCAGCTTGTACCGGGACAGAAACTATGGCTACACCTTC CASSLYRDRNYGYTF
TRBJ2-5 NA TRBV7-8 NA TGTGCCAGCAGCCGACAGAGCCAAGAGACCCAGTACTTC CASSRQSQETQYF
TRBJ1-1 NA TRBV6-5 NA TGTGCCAGCAGTTACTCCCTCGGGGTCGGCACTGAAGCTTTCTTT CASSYSLGVGTEAFF
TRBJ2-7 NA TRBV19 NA TGTGCCAGTAGTATGGCAGGGAGGTTCTACGAGCAGTACTTC CASSMAGRFYEQYF
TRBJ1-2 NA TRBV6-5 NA TGTGCCAGCAGTTCGCATGGCTCTAACTATGGCTACACCTTC CASSSHGSNYGYTF
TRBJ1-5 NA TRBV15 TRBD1 TGTGCCACCAGCAGAGATCGACAGGGGGATCAGCCCCAGCATTTT CATSRDRQGDQPQHF